The 16 T cell receptor beta chains below come from one sample, sequenced in a study of patients and donors after allogeneic stem cell transplantation. Each CDR3 protein gets one entry after TCRdb re-called the RT-PCR reads with MiXCR. The sample records 90,000 to 130,000 distinct CDR3 sequences, about a third being singletons. Specimen: blood, either unsorted or a sorted T cell fraction (not recorded which). These receptors were collected from a human donor who was either an allogeneic HSCT recipient or a stem cell or donor lymphocyte infusion donor (not recorded which). It is not recorded whose cells these are; they may come from a transplant donor.

The chain combines TRBV12-3 or TRBV12-4 with TRBJ2-1; no firm D call. The CDR3 covers 14 residues. V was trimmed by 8 bases and J by 3 bases, leaving 14 bases between them. This CDR3 reads CASSLVRDYNEQFF. CDR3 nucleotide sequence: TGTGCCAGCTCCCTGGTAAGGGACTACAATGAGCAGTTCTTC.

This clonotype was seen repeatedly, ten times or more. This chain joins TRBV20-1 and TRBJ1-5, with D tentatively TRBD1 (6 bases). V was cut by 1 base and J by 1 base, with 8 bases left in between. CDR3 length equals 14 residues. Germline V lookup: CDR1 DFQATT, CDR2 SNEGSKA (reference sequence). The CDR3 region is CSARVRGSNQPQHF. In DNA form, the CDR3 reads TGCAGTGCTAGAGTCAGGGGAAGCAATCAGCCCCAGCATTTT.

This clonotype was observed many times. The gene calls are TRBV20-1 and TRBJ1-4; D is perhaps TRBD1 (6 bases). CDR3 length: 15 amino acids. Germline CDR1 and CDR2: DFQATT and SNEGSKA (reference sequence). The V gene lost 1 base and the J gene lost 5 bases, with 14 bases spanning the gap. In DNA, the CDR3 is TGCAGTGCTAGAGGGGCAGTTAGGGGGAATGAAAAACTGTTTTTT. This codes for CSARGAVRGNEKLFF.

V is TRBV6-5 and J is TRBJ2-7, with TRBD2 matching 9 bases. CDR1 is MNHEY, CDR2 SVGAGI, per germline. The V segment lost 2 bases and the J segment 5 bases; nucleotides outside the gene matches: 4. This CDR3 has 14 residues. The CDR3 sequence is CASSYAASGNEQYF. CDR3 bases: TGTGCCAGCAGTTACGCGGCTAGCGGGAACGAGCAGTACTTC.

The chain has TRBV6-6 and TRBJ1-1; 7 nucleotides align to TRBD1. The CDR3 runs 14 residues. In germline, CDR1 is MNHNY, CDR2 SVGAGI (reference sequence). Trimming at V came to 8 bases and at J to 1 base, leaving 7 bases not matched to a gene. The CDR3 loop reads CASGGRDRNTEAFF. The CDR3 DNA sequence: TGTGCCAGCGGAGGGCGGGACAGGAACACTGAAGCTTTCTTT.

This clonotype was counted between two and nine times. The rearrangement uses TRBV20-1 and TRBJ2-7; TRBD2 matches at 11 bases. The junction had 12 bases not matched to a gene; V was cut back by 3 bases and J by 5 bases. Germline CDR1 and CDR2: DFQATT and SNEGSKA (reference sequence). The CDR3 runs 16 residues. The CDR3 spells CSASPRLAGSGDEQYF. CDR3 DNA sequence: TGCAGTGCTAGCCCCCGACTAGCGGGATCCGGAGACGAGCAGTACTTC.

This clonotype was recorded a few times. The chain links TRBV20-1 to TRBJ2-3; TRBD2 aligns across 10 bases. This CDR3 region has 14 residues. Trimming cost V 3 bases and J 4 bases; bases outside gene matches: 4. CDR1 and CDR2 from the germline V gene are DFQATT and SNEGSKA (reference sequence). CDR3 residues: CSARRAGGPDTQYF. CDR3 DNA: TGCAGTGCTAGGAGAGCGGGAGGGCCAGATACGCAGTATTTT.

The chain recombines TRBV20-1 with TRBJ2-7; D not resolved. Germline CDR1 and CDR2: DFQATT and SNEGSKA (reference sequence). V gave up 2 bases and J gave up 3 bases, with 5 bases separating them. The CDR3 is 11 amino acids. Here the CDR3 reads CSARSNYEQYF. In DNA, the CDR3 is TGCAGTGCTAGATCGAACTACGAGCAGTACTTC.

There are a few counts of this clonotype. The V gene is TRBV7-9, the J gene TRBJ2-3, with 7 bases aligning to TRBD1. J gave up 0 bases and V 5 bases, and 5 bases lay outside the gene matches. The germline CDR1 and CDR2 sequences are SEHNR and FQNEAQ (reference sequence). The CDR3 has 15 residues. The CDR3 DNA sequence: TGTGCCAGCAGCACCTTCAGGGGGAGCACAGATACGCAGTATTTT. Its protein is CASSTFRGSTDTQYF. Full variable domain (outside the CDR3, taken from reference TRBV7-9 and TRBJ2-3): DTGVSQNPRHKITKRGQNVTFRCDPISEHNRLYWYRQTLGQGPEFLTYFQNEAQLEKSRLLSDRFSAERPKGSFSTLEIQRTEQGDSAMYLCASSTFRGSTDTQYFGPGTRLTVL.

The chain links TRBV7-2 to TRBJ2-5, with TRBD2 matching 12 bases. V dropped 0 bases and J dropped 5; count of bases not matched to a gene: 16. CDR1 and CDR2 from the germline V gene are SGHTA and FQGNSA. The CDR3 is 20 amino acids. The CDR3 DNA is TGTGCCAGCAGCTTAGCCAAACTAGCGGGAGGCTATGGTTTTACCGAGACCCAGTACTTC. This encodes CASSLAKLAGGYGFTETQYF. Based on the CDR3 plus reference TRBV7-2 and TRBJ2-5, the full variable domain is GAGVSQSPSNKVTEKGKDVELRCDPISGHTALYWYRQSLGQGLEFLIYFQGNSAPDKSGLPSDRFSAERTGGSVSTLTIQRTQQEDSAVYLCASSLAKLAGGYGFTETQYFGPGTRLLVL.

The chain joins TRBV18 to TRBJ2-1; 14 bases match TRBD2. Losses at the gene ends were 6 bases for V and 7 bases for J; bases not matched to a gene: 8. CDR3 length: 16 residues. Germline CDR1 is KGHSH and CDR2 is LQKENI. CDR3 nucleotide sequence: TGTGCCAGCTCGTCTCGACTAGCGGGAGGGATGAATGAGCAGTTCTTC. Translation: CASSSRLAGGMNEQFF.

This clonotype was counted only a few times. This chain connects TRBV20-1 to TRBJ1-1, with unresolved D. The CDR3 loop spans 13 amino acids. CDR1 DFQATT and CDR2 SNEGSKA come from the germline V gene (reference sequence). V dropped 3 bases and J dropped 1 base, with 9 bases sitting between them. The CDR3 here is CSASLGRNTEAFF. CDR3 bases: TGCAGTGCTAGTTTGGGGAGGAACACTGAAGCTTTCTTT.

The chain couples TRBV7-2 to TRBJ1-4; D possibly corresponds to TRBD1 (5 bases). Germline V gene sequence: CDR1 SGHTA, CDR2 FQGNSA. V lost 2 bases to trimming and J lost 4 bases, with 11 bases between them. CDR3 length equals 15 residues. The CDR3 is CASSLLPQVNEKLFF. The DNA for the CDR3 is TGTGCCAGCAGCTTATTGCCACAGGTTAATGAAAAACTGTTTTTT.

This clonotype has a handful of counts. This chain uses TRBV18 with TRBJ1-4; 7 positions agree with TRBD1. Per germline, CDR1 KGHSH and CDR2 LQKENI. V shed 4 bases, J shed 0 bases, and the junction held 17 bases outside the gene matches. This CDR3 has 20 amino acids. This CDR3 reads CASSLQRGLTHPATNEKLFF. The CDR3, as DNA: TGTGCCAGCTCACTACAGAGGGGGCTCACCCATCCCGCAACTAATGAAAAACTGTTTTTT.

The rearrangement joins TRBV5-1 to TRBJ2-2; D gene uncertain. This CDR3 spans 14 amino acids. Trimming took off 4 bases at V and 2 bases at J, with 9 bases between the two ends. CDR1 is SGHRS, CDR2 YFSETQ, per germline. CDR3 coding DNA: TGCGCCAGCAGCAACCTCATCAACACCGGGGAGCTGTTTTTT. Translating gives CASSNLINTGELFF.

This chain links TRBV5-5 with TRBJ1-4, with a possible D match to TRBD1 (5 bases). The germline V gene encodes CDR1 SGHKS and CDR2 YYEKEE (reference sequence). The CDR3 is 16 residues long. V was pared by 4 bases and J by 0 bases, with 13 bases between. In DNA form, the CDR3 reads TGTGCCAGCAGCACCAGGGCTTCTGCAACTAATGAAAAACTGTTTTTT. Protein sequence: CASSTRASATNEKLFF.